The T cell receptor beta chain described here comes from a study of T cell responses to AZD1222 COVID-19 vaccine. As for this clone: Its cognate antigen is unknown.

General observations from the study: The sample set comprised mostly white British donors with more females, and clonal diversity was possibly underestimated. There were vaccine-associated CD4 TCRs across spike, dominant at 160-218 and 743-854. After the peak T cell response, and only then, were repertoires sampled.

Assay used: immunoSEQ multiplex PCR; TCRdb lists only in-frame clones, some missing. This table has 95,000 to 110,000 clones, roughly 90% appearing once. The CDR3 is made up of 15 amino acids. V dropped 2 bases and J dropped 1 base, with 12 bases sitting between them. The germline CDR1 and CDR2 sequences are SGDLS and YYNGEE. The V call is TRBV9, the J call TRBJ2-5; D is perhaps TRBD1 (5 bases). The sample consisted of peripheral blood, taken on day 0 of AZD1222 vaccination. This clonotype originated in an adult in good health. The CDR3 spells CASSVDVRVQETQYF. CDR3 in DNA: TGTGCCAGCAGCGTGGATGTCAGGGTCCAAGAGACCCAGTACTTC.